The 29 T cell receptor beta chains below come from one sample, sequenced in a study of blood T cell repertoires in COVID-19. This table comes from immunoSEQ multiplex PCR, and its TCRdb copy is limited to in-frame clones, with some not included. In the table there are about 180,000 clones, approximately 83% of which are singletons. Material: peripheral blood. These receptors came from a woman aged 55-69 years with acute or convalescent COVID-19.

This sequence joins TRBV7-9 and TRBJ2-7; 7 bases map to TRBD1. This CDR3 contains 14 residues. V shed 2 bases, J shed 5 bases, and the junction held 6 bases outside the gene matches. The germline V gene encodes CDR1 SEHNR and CDR2 FQNEAQ (reference sequence). This CDR3 is CASSLSQGSHEQYF. The CDR3 coding sequence is TGTGCCAGCAGCTTATCACAGGGGAGCCACGAGCAGTACTTC.

Comments on this clone: No DNA is shown, since the ends of the CDR3 on it are uncertain; the CDR3 is the one TCRdb lists. This chain links TRBV5-1 with TRBJ1-4. Germline V gives CDR1 SGHRS, CDR2 YFSETQ. The CDR3 is 18 residues long, ends included. CDR3: CASNSTGTHFGPDEKLFF.

V and J are TRBV28 and TRBJ1-2; possible D gene TRBD1, 5 bases. V lost 8 bases and J lost 3, with 22 bases in between. In germline, CDR1 is MDHEN, CDR2 SYDVKM. The CDR3 runs 16 residues. The CDR3 region has the DNA TGTGCCAGCCAAGGGGTTGCGAAATTGGACCACTATGGCTACACCTTC. Translating it yields CASQGVAKLDHYGYTF.

V usage is TRBV5-1 and J usage is TRBJ2-1, with 7 bases fitting TRBD2. Germline V lookup: CDR1 SGHRS, CDR2 YFSETQ. The CDR3 has 15 amino acids. Unmatched junction bases numbered 8, after V lost 4 bases and J lost 4 bases. This CDR3 reads CASSLGAGPYNEQFF. CDR3 in DNA: TGCGCCAGCAGCCTTGGAGCGGGGCCATACAATGAGCAGTTCTTC.

V usage is TRBV9 and J usage is TRBJ1-2; 7 bases agree with TRBD1. The germline V gene encodes CDR1 SGDLS and CDR2 YYNGEE. The CDR3 contains 17 residues. Trimming cost V 4 bases and J 0 bases; bases outside gene matches: 12. The CDR3: CASSSGGQGGPNYGYTF. The CDR3 nucleotides are TGTGCCAGCAGCTCAGGGGGGCAGGGGGGCCCTAACTATGGCTACACCTTC. The entire variable domain, with the rest obtained from reference TRBV9 and TRBJ1-2, is as follows: DSGVTQTPKHLITATGQRVTLRCSPRSGDLSVYWYQQSLDQGLQFLIQYYNGEERAKGNILERFSAQQFPDLHSELNLSSLELGDSALYFCASSSGGQGGPNYGYTFGSGTRLTVV.

This chain joins TRBV6-2 or TRBV6-3 and TRBJ1-5, with D maybe TRBD1 (6 bases). Germline lookup yields CDR1 MNHEY and CDR2 SVGEGT. This CDR3 is built from 14 residues. With 6 bases removed from V and 6 bases from J, the gap between germline ends came to 15 bases. The CDR3 sequence is CASSPDSILQPQHF. The CDR3 nucleotides read TGTGCCAGCAGCCCGGACAGTATCCTTCAGCCCCAGCATTTT.

This clone turned up a few times. V usage is TRBV12-3 or TRBV12-4 and J usage is TRBJ1-2; D gene uncertain. Trimming removed 3 bases from V and 2 bases from J, with 4 bases in between. The CDR3 has 12 residues. The CDR3 nucleotides are TGTGCCAGCAGTTTCCAGAACTATGGCTACACCTTC. Its protein is CASSFQNYGYTF.

The V call is TRBV21-1, the J call TRBJ1-3; the table's TRBD1 call for D was not verified on the DNA. TRBV21-1 has pseudogene status. The CDR3 is 17 residues long. CDR3 loop: CASSTQGAGRTGNTIYF. In DNA, the CDR3 is TGTGCCAGCAGCACCCAGGGGGCAGGGAGGACTGGAAACACCATATATTTT.

This sequence joins TRBV5-4 and TRBJ1-2; 8 bases match TRBD1. The CDR3 sequence is 15 residues long. Germline V gene data show CDR1 as SGHNT and CDR2 as YYREEE (reference sequence). With 4 bases clipped from V and 4 bases from J, the junction kept 9 bases outside the gene matches. The CDR3 DNA follows: TGTGCCAGCAGCCACGGTTCAGGGGGCGTCTATGGCTACACCTTC. This codes for CASSHGSGGVYGYTF.

The chain links TRBV5-8 to TRBJ2-7, with 7 bases matching TRBD1. Germline lookup yields CDR1 SGHTS and CDR2 YDEGEE. Germline trimming cut 4 bases from V and 2 bases from J; bases unmatched to any gene: 6. The CDR3 is made up of 14 amino acids. The CDR3 DNA sequence: TGTGCCAGCAGCAGTTACGGGACAGCCTACGAGCAGTACTTC. Translation gives CASSSYGTAYEQYF.

The V gene is TRBV18, the J gene TRBJ2-5; D perhaps matches TRBD2 (6 bases). Germline V lookup: CDR1 KGHSH, CDR2 LQKENI. The CDR3 is made up of 16 amino acids. The ends were cut back, 3 bases at V and 1 base at J, with 15 bases in the middle. The CDR3 loop is CASSPVGGALQETQYF. CDR3 in DNA: TGTGCCAGCTCACCGGTAGGAGGGGCTCTCCAAGAGACCCAGTACTTC. Full variable domain (remainder filled in from reference TRBV18 and TRBJ2-5): NAGVMQNPRHLVRRRGQEARLRCSPMKGHSHVYWYRQLPEEGLKFMVYLQKENIIDESGMPKERFSAEFPKEGPSILRIQQVVRGDSAAYFCASSPVGGALQETQYFGPGTRLLVL.

The V call is TRBV5-1, the J call TRBJ2-7, with 10 bases aligning to TRBD2. V shed 2 bases and J 2 bases; nucleotides not matched to a gene: 10. CDR3 length equals 17 residues. Germline CDR1 reads SGHRS; CDR2 reads YFSETQ. This CDR3 is CASSFMASGGYTYEQYF. The CDR3 nucleotides read TGCGCCAGCAGCTTTATGGCTAGCGGGGGTTACACCTACGAGCAGTACTTC. The entire variable domain, with the rest obtained from reference TRBV5-1 and TRBJ2-7, is as follows: KAGVTQTPRYLIKTRGQQVTLSCSPISGHRSVSWYQQTPGQGLQFLFEYFSETQRNKGNFPGRFSGRQFSNSRSEMNVSTLELGDSALYLCASSFMASGGYTYEQYFGPGTRLTVT.

The chain combines TRBV11-2 with TRBJ1-2; D unclear. This CDR3 is 13 amino acids long. From germline, CDR1 is SGHAT and CDR2 FQNNGV. Between the trimmed V and J ends, which lost 7 bases and 0 bases, there was a span of 9 bases. As DNA, the CDR3 is TGTGCCAGCACTCGCGGTTCTAACTATGGCTACACCTTC. Amino acids: CASTRGSNYGYTF.

This clone was counted once. The V and J genes are TRBV19 and TRBJ2-2, with no clear D. V was cut by 6 bases and J by 3 bases, with 11 bases left in between. Per the germline V gene, CDR1 is LNHDA and CDR2 is SQIVND (reference sequence). This CDR3 comprises 14 residues. The CDR3 region has the DNA TGTGCCAGTAGAAATTCCCGGGACACCGGGGAGCTGTTTTTT. This encodes CASRNSRDTGELFF.

The chain joins TRBV7-9 to TRBJ1-2, with D uncertain. The germline V and J ends were trimmed by 2 bases and 8 bases, with 12 bases remaining between them. Germline lookup yields CDR1 SEHNR and CDR2 FQNEAQ (reference sequence). CDR3 length: 13 residues. This CDR3 reads CASSLRYAGGYTF. CDR3 nucleotide sequence: TGTGCCAGCAGCTTACGGTATGCGGGCGGCTACACCTTC.

The table lists this clone with a count of one. The gene calls are TRBV5-1 and TRBJ1-1; no reliable D call. V dropped 1 base and J dropped 1 base, with 8 bases sitting between them. This CDR3 has 14 residues. Germline CDR1 reads SGHRS; CDR2 reads YFSETQ. CDR3 sequence reads: CASSLKERNTEAFF. The CDR3 coding sequence is TGCGCCAGCAGCTTGAAGGAGAGGAACACTGAAGCTTTCTTT.

The V call is TRBV5-4, the J call TRBJ2-1; the match to TRBD1 covers 9 bases. The V and J ends lost 4 bases and 7 bases, in that order; junction bases with no gene match: 6. Per the germline V gene, CDR1 is SGHNT and CDR2 is YYREEE (reference sequence). This CDR3 contains 14 residues. In DNA, the CDR3 is TGTGCCAGCAGCCTCGGGACAGGGAAGAATGAGCAGTTCTTC. Its translation: CASSLGTGKNEQFF.

The rearrangement uses TRBV20-1 and TRBJ2-3, with D tentatively TRBD2 (5 bases). Germline-derived CDR1 and CDR2 are DFQATT and SNEGSKA (reference sequence). The CDR3 has 13 residues. The ends were cut back, 3 bases at V and 8 bases at J, with 15 bases in the middle. Here the CDR3 reads CSASDKSRGTQYF. The CDR3 DNA is TGCAGTGCTAGTGACAAAAGCCGGGGTACGCAGTATTTT.

The chain employs TRBV7-4 and TRBJ2-7, with D hard to call. The CDR3 runs to 15 residues. Germline values: CDR1 SGHVT, CDR2 SQSDAQ. Trimming left V 1 base short and J 0 bases short, with 10 bases between. The CDR3 DNA reads as TGTGCCAGCAGCTTAGTAACCCGGTCCTCCTACGAGCAGTACTTC. Translating gives CASSLVTRSSYEQYF.

V gene TRBV7-9 combines with J gene TRBJ2-1, with 13 bases fitting TRBD2. Germline lookup yields CDR1 SEHNR and CDR2 FQNEAQ (reference sequence). With V trimmed by 6 bases and J by 8 bases, 10 bases remained unmatched. This CDR3 region has 16 residues. In DNA form, the CDR3 reads TGTGCCAGCAGATCCGGGACTAGCGGGGTAAGGTATGAGCAGTTCTTC. This sequence encodes CASRSGTSGVRYEQFF.

This clone was counted between two and nine times. This chain joins TRBV7-2 and TRBJ1-6; 7 bases match TRBD1. Germline V gene sequence: CDR1 SGHTA, CDR2 FQGNSA. V dropped 8 bases and J dropped 8; count of bases not matched to a gene: 9. This CDR3 comprises 14 residues. Here the CDR3 DNA reads TGTGCCAGCCGACTCGACAGGGCGGATTCACCCCTCCACTTT. Protein: CASRLDRADSPLHF.

The gene calls are TRBV5-1 and TRBJ1-1; D is uncertain. V was trimmed by 0 bases and J by 1 base, leaving 7 bases between them. The germline gives CDR1 SGHRS, CDR2 YFSETQ. The CDR3 totals 14 residues. The CDR3 is CASSLDGRNTEAFF. Written as DNA, the CDR3 is TGCGCCAGCAGCTTGGATGGCAGGAACACTGAAGCTTTCTTT.

The chain uses TRBV12-5 and TRBJ2-3; TRBD1 matches 9 bases. The CDR3 contains 12 residues. Trimming removed 6 bases from V and 7 bases from J; junction bases left unmatched: 2. Germline CDR1 LGHNT, CDR2 FRNRAP. This chain's CDR3 is CASGGTGNTQYF. The DNA for the CDR3 is TGTGCTAGTGGGGGGACAGGGAATACGCAGTATTTT. The variable domain in full, with the rest retrieved from reference TRBV12-5 and TRBJ2-3, is DARVTQTPRHKVTEMGQEVTMRCQPILGHNTVFWYRQTMMQGLELLAYFRNRAPLDDSGMPKDRFSAEMPDATLATLKIQPSEPRDSAVYFCASGGTGNTQYFGPGTRLTVL.

The chain couples TRBV18 to TRBJ2-1, with TRBD2 identical over 9 bases. Germline CDR1 and CDR2: KGHSH and LQKENI. V shed 3 bases and J 2 bases; nucleotides not matched to a gene: 5. The CDR3 extends over 16 amino acids. The CDR3 region is CASSPFSGGAYNEQFF. As DNA, the CDR3 is TGTGCCAGCTCACCCTTTAGCGGGGGAGCCTACAATGAGCAGTTCTTC.

The chain combines TRBV6-6 with TRBJ2-7, with 9 bases matching TRBD2. Trimming took 2 bases from V and 3 from J; bases not matched to a gene: 5. Germline V gives CDR1 MNHNY, CDR2 SVGAGI (reference sequence). The CDR3 consists of 15 residues. The CDR3 loop is CASSYLERGDYEQYF. Here the CDR3 DNA reads TGTGCCAGCAGTTACCTCGAGCGGGGGGACTACGAGCAGTACTTC.

The genes are TRBV7-2 and TRBJ2-7, with D possibly matching TRBD1 (6 bases). V lost 1 base and J lost 2, with 15 bases in between. CDR1 and CDR2 from the germline V gene are SGHTA and FQGNSA. CDR3 length equals 16 residues. CDR3 DNA: TGTGCCAGCAGCTTAGGTGTGGGGGCGAGGACCTACGAGCAGTACTTC. It specifies CASSLGVGARTYEQYF.

The chain combines TRBV27 with TRBJ1-1; D is possibly TRBD1 (5 bases). V lost 8 bases, J lost 4 bases, and 17 bases lay in between. The CDR3 loop spans 14 amino acids. In germline, CDR1 is MNHEY, CDR2 SMNVEV (reference sequence). In DNA, the CDR3 is TGTGCCAGCCGCGGGGCGACTGCGGGCACTGAAGCTTTCTTT. Encoded protein: CASRGATAGTEAFF.

The gene calls are TRBV4-3 and TRBJ2-5, with D tentatively TRBD2 (7 bases). From germline, CDR1 is LGHNA and CDR2 YSLEER. The CDR3 is 15 amino acids. Trimming took off 4 bases at V and 5 bases at J, with 17 bases between the two ends. CDR3 in amino acids: CASSLRGGGQETQYF. DNA for the CDR3: TGCGCCAGCAGCCTACGGGGCGGGGGCCAGGAGACCCAGTACTTC.

This rearrangement joins TRBV3-1 (or the pseudogene TRBV3-2) to TRBJ1-6; D is perhaps TRBD1 (5 bases). Trimming pared 8 bases from V and 9 bases from J, leaving 17 bases between. CDR1 is LGHDT, CDR2 YNNKEL, per germline (reference sequence). This CDR3 spans 14 amino acids. CDR3 in DNA: TGTGCCAGCGGTGGGGCGGGGCGGATTTCACCCCTCCACTTT. Its translation: CASGGAGRISPLHF.